The 7 T cell receptor beta chains listed next were all sequenced from one sample in a study of shared clonotypes between healthy human individuals. Only in-frame clones appear in the TCRdb table, and some are missing; sequencing was by immunoSEQ multiplex PCR. The sample contains fewer than 850,000 clones, 90% of which appear only once. The sample comprised memory CD8+ T cells from PBMCs. Subset specified: CD45RO+ cells pooled with CCR7-negative TemRA cells. All receptors come from a man between 18 and 29 years old in good health. Some clones in this sample may be carry-over from other donors' samples.

The gene calls are TRBV28 and TRBJ2-7; D ambiguous. Germline V gene sequence: CDR1 MDHEN, CDR2 SYDVKM. This CDR3 spans 11 amino acids. The V end lost 5 bases, the J end lost 1 base, and 3 bases lay between the germline ends. CDR3 sequence (DNA): TGTGCCAGCAGTGGTTCCTACGAGCAGTACTTC. Translated: CASSGSYEQYF.

J is TRBJ1-1 and V is TRBV27; D is unclear. The CDR3 spans 14 residues. Germline CDR1 MNHEY, CDR2 SMNVEV (reference sequence). V lost 4 bases, J lost 0 bases, and 9 bases lay in between. Here the CDR3 DNA reads TGTGCCAGCAGTTATGGGCTGATGAACACTGAAGCTTTCTTT. Residues: CASSYGLMNTEAFF.

The chain couples TRBV6-4 to TRBJ2-1, with 13 positions matching TRBD2. The trim removed 6 bases at V and 0 bases at J, leaving 8 bases unmatched. Germline V gene lookup returns CDR1 MRHNA and CDR2 SNTAGT. The CDR3 length is 18 residues. CDR3 coding DNA: TGTGCCAGCAGAGCGATGGGACTAGCGGGACTCTCCTACAATGAGCAGTTCTTC. This translates into CASRAMGLAGLSYNEQFF.

In its sample, this clone was seen a few times. The chain recombines TRBV7-2 with TRBJ1-2; D gene ambiguous. This CDR3 is built from 11 residues. V lost 5 bases and J lost 5, with 6 bases in between. Germline-derived CDR1 and CDR2 are SGHTA and FQGNSA. The CDR3 region has the DNA TGTGCCAGCAGCGTCGGATATGGCTACACCTTC. Its translation is CASSVGYGYTF.

The V and J genes are TRBV28 and TRBJ2-7; D is perhaps TRBD2 (6 bases). Trimming removed 6 bases from V and 0 bases from J, with 15 bases in between. The CDR3 totals 15 residues. In germline, CDR1 is MDHEN, CDR2 SYDVKM. The DNA of the CDR3 is TGTGCCAGCAGGATGAGACTAGACGCCTCCTACGAGCAGTACTTC. Translation gives CASRMRLDASYEQYF.

In this sample, this clone turned up once. The chain couples TRBV6-5 to TRBJ1-5; D uncertain. Germline V gene lookup returns CDR1 MNHEY and CDR2 SVGAGI. CDR3 length: 12 amino acids. Trimming cost V 1 base and J 7 bases, with 5 bases left between them. The CDR3 region has the DNA TGTGCCAGCAGTTACTTGAAACAGCCCCAGCATTTT. This gives the protein CASSYLKQPQHF.

A single count supports this clone. The chain combines TRBV7-8 with TRBJ2-7; 10 nucleotides agree with TRBD2. The V and J ends lost 5 bases and 1 base, in that order; junction bases with no gene match: 17. Looked up from germline, CDR1 is SGHVS and CDR2 is FQNEAQ. This CDR3 has 19 residues. CDR3 region: CASSVQVLAGIATSYEQYF. The DNA of the CDR3 is TGTGCCAGCAGCGTCCAGGTACTAGCGGGAATAGCCACATCCTACGAGCAGTACTTC.